This entry lists 29 T cell receptor beta chains sequenced from one sample in a study of identical twins. TCRdb fed the 5' RACE reads into MiXCR, producing one record per CDR3 protein. The sample records around 570,000 distinct CDR3 sequences, 7.5% to 10% being singletons. This sample also belongs to another study, concerning yellow fever vaccine responses in identical twins.

Sequencing was carried out using PBMCs. The source of these receptors is a woman aged 18-29 years in good health.

This clonotype was observed many times. A junction end diverges from the germline sequence, so it may reflect a read error. This rearrangement joins TRBV12-3 or TRBV12-4 to TRBJ2-1; no reliable D call. The length of the CDR3 is 13 residues. This CDR3 is CASSSSSYNEQFF. In DNA form, the CDR3 reads TGCGCCAGCAGTAGCAGCTCCTACAATGAGCAGTTCTTC.

The chain couples TRBV20-1 to TRBJ2-2, with 9 bases identical to TRBD1. V gave up 5 bases and J gave up 6 bases; unmatched junction bases: 7. Germline loops: CDR1 DFQATT, CDR2 SNEGSKA (reference sequence). The CDR3 totals 14 residues. The CDR3 sequence: CSAWDRVVSGELFF. The DNA of the CDR3 is TGCAGTGCTTGGGACAGGGTAGTCTCCGGGGAGCTGTTTTTT.

In this sample, this clonotype turned up a few times. The chain recombines TRBV5-8 with TRBJ2-7; possibly TRBD2 for D (6 bases). The CDR3 consists of 14 residues. V was clipped by 5 bases and J by 3 bases, with 15 bases between them. The germline gives CDR1 SGHTS, CDR2 YDEGEE. CDR3 amino acids: CASRTRRGVYEQYF. The CDR3 bases are TGTGCCAGCAGGACAAGGCGCGGGGTCTACGAGCAGTACTTC.

This clonotype was detected only a few times. This chain links TRBV7-3 with TRBJ2-7; D not resolved. Germline CDR1 is SGHTA and CDR2 is FQGTGA. The CDR3 covers 13 residues. V lost 0 bases to trimming and J lost 6 bases, with 9 bases between them. The CDR3 loop is CASSLTVLGEQYF. The DNA of the CDR3 is TGTGCCAGCAGCTTAACAGTCTTGGGCGAGCAGTACTTC.

The chain has TRBV2 and TRBJ1-5, with no clear D. V lost 3 bases and J lost 6, with 9 bases in between. This CDR3 region has 13 residues. Germline V gives CDR1 SNHLY, CDR2 FYNNEI. CDR3 protein: CASSDFRSQPQHF. CDR3 sequence (DNA): TGTGCCAGCAGTGATTTCCGGTCTCAGCCCCAGCATTTT.

V and J are TRBV7-2 and TRBJ2-1; 7 nucleotides agree with TRBD2. The V gene's germline CDR1 is SGHTA and CDR2 FQGNSA. The CDR3 is 14 amino acids. V dropped 2 bases and J dropped 8; count of bases not matched to a gene: 6. CDR3 coding DNA: TGTGCCAGCAGCTTATCCGGCGGGAGTGATGAGCAGTTCTTC. Translated, it gives CASSLSGGSDEQFF.

In this sample, this clonotype turned up a few times. V gene TRBV7-2 combines with J gene TRBJ2-5, with D hard to call. The CDR3 contains 14 residues. V was clipped by 5 bases and J by 4 bases, with 14 bases between them. The germline V gene encodes CDR1 SGHTA and CDR2 FQGNSA. The CDR3 loop reads CASSLRSGSETQYF. The CDR3, as DNA: TGTGCCAGCAGCCTAAGGTCTGGGTCAGAGACCCAGTACTTC.

This clonotype was counted between two and nine times. J is TRBJ2-3 and V is TRBV7-2, with TRBD1 identical over 10 bases. The CDR3 runs 16 residues. After removal of 1 base from V and 3 bases from J, the junction contained 4 bases not matched to a gene. CDR1 and CDR2 (germline): SGHTA, FQGNSA. CDR3 amino acids: CASSLGDRGRTDTQYF. The CDR3 coding sequence is TGTGCCAGCAGCTTAGGGGACAGGGGAAGAACAGATACGCAGTATTTT.

In this sample, this clonotype turned up many times. The chain carries TRBV7-9 and TRBJ2-3, with D perhaps TRBD1 or TRBD2 (6 bases each). CDR3 length: 12 amino acids. The ends were cut back, 6 bases at V and 11 bases at J, with 15 bases in the middle. Germline CDR1 reads SEHNR; CDR2 reads FQNEAQ (reference sequence). The CDR3 region has the DNA TGTGCCAGCAGTTTCCGGGGGCCGGAGCAGTATTTT. Residues: CASSFRGPEQYF. Full variable domain (missing parts from reference TRBV7-9 and TRBJ2-3): DTGVSQNPRHKITKRGQNVTFRCDPISEHNRLYWYRQTLGQGPEFLTYFQNEAQLEKSRLLSDRFSAERPKGSFSTLEIQRTEQGDSAMYLCASSFRGPEQYFGPGTRLTVL.

The rearrangement joins TRBV5-1 to TRBJ2-3; tentatively, D is TRBD2 (5 bases). CDR1 SGHRS and CDR2 YFSETQ come from the germline V gene. V was shortened by 4 bases and J by 0 bases, with 18 bases between the two germline ends. This CDR3 has 17 amino acids. This CDR3 reads CASSQVVSSLSTDTQYF. In nucleotides, the CDR3 is TGCGCCAGCAGCCAAGTAGTTTCTAGCCTTAGCACAGATACGCAGTATTTT.

This clonotype was seen only a few times. The gene calls are TRBV6-5 and TRBJ1-6, with TRBD1 matching 12 bases. J was trimmed by 4 bases and V by 4 bases; bases with no gene match: 5. The CDR3 is made up of 17 amino acids. The germline V gene encodes CDR1 MNHEY and CDR2 SVGAGI. The CDR3, as DNA: TGTGCCAGCAGTTCGGGACAGGGGGCGAATTATAATTCACCCCTCCACTTT. Amino acid sequence: CASSSGQGANYNSPLHF.

This clonotype was observed a handful of times. Relative to the germline gene, one junction end is altered; a read error may explain this. The chain combines TRBV12-3 or TRBV12-4 with TRBJ2-5; 7 nucleotides match TRBD2. This CDR3 contains 14 residues. The CDR3 region has the DNA TGTGCCAGCAGCTTAGGGAGGGTGGAAGAGACCCAGTACTTC. It codes for CASSLGRVEETQYF.

The table lists this clonotype with a few counts. The V and J genes are TRBV28 and TRBJ2-3; TRBD2 agrees at 7 bases. Trimming cost V 3 bases and J 2 bases; bases outside gene matches: 11. The CDR3 contains 17 residues. CDR1 is MDHEN and CDR2 is SYDVKM in the germline V gene. For the CDR3, the DNA is TGTGCCAGCAGTTTGGTATCGGGACTACTCCCCACAGATACGCAGTATTTT. This sequence encodes CASSLVSGLLPTDTQYF.

This clonotype has at least ten counts. The CDR3 DNA reads TGTGCCAGCAGTTTAAGGGGGTACGAGCAGTACTTC. Amino acid sequence: CASSLRGYEQYF. V gene TRBV28 combines with J gene TRBJ2-7; D might be TRBD1 (6 bases). V was pared by 2 bases and J by 4 bases, with 6 bases between. This CDR3 has 12 residues. Germline V gene sequence: CDR1 MDHEN, CDR2 SYDVKM.

The chain is built from TRBV29-1 and TRBJ2-7; 8 bases match TRBD1. Germline V gene lookup returns CDR1 SQVTM and CDR2 ANQGSEA. V lost 6 bases and J lost 2; bases outside the gene matches: 6. The CDR3 extends over 13 amino acids. CDR3 in amino acids: CSVGTGSTYEQYF. The CDR3 DNA reads as TGCAGCGTGGGGACAGGATCTACCTACGAGCAGTACTTC.

The chain employs TRBV4-3 and TRBJ2-1, with D unclear. The CDR3 is 13 amino acids. Germline-derived CDR1 and CDR2 are LGHNA and YSLEER. V was trimmed by 0 bases and J by 6 bases, leaving 6 bases between them. This CDR3 is CASSQDRFNEQFF. CDR3 nucleotides: TGCGCCAGCAGCCAAGACAGGTTCAATGAGCAGTTCTTC.

The J gene is TRBJ2-7, the V gene TRBV28; the D gene could be TRBD1 or TRBD2 (7 bases each). CDR3 length equals 15 residues. Germline-derived CDR1 and CDR2 are MDHEN and SYDVKM. Trimming took off 5 bases at V and 9 bases at J, with 23 bases between the two ends. CDR3: CASSLATSGGGGQYF. The CDR3, as DNA: TGTGCCAGCAGTCTCGCGACATCAGGGGGAGGGGGGCAGTACTTC.

This clonotype has at least ten counts. The rearrangement links TRBV20-1 to TRBJ2-7, with a weak D call TRBD2 (5 bases). Deletions cut 5 bases from V and 7 bases from J, with 21 bases between. The CDR3 covers 14 residues. Germline CDR1 and CDR2: DFQATT and SNEGSKA (reference sequence). The CDR3, as DNA: TGCAGTGCTCCTGCGGGTGGCCCTTCGGGTGAGCAGTACTTC. Residues: CSAPAGGPSGEQYF.

This clonotype was counted between two and nine times. The chain links TRBV29-1 to TRBJ1-3, with 7 bases identical to TRBD1. The germline CDR1 and CDR2 sequences are SQVTM and ANQGSEA. The CDR3 loop spans 14 amino acids. J gave up 3 bases and V 4 bases, and 6 bases lay outside the gene matches. Here the CDR3 reads CSVGPTGFGNTIYF. CDR3 nucleotides: TGCAGCGTTGGCCCGACAGGGTTTGGAAACACCATATATTTT.

This chain links TRBV7-2 with TRBJ2-1; D is perhaps TRBD1 or TRBD2 (5 bases each). The germline CDR1 and CDR2 sequences are SGHTA and FQGNSA. Trimming left V 4 bases short and J 6 bases short, with 16 bases between. The CDR3 has 15 amino acids. CDR3 DNA: TGTGCCAGCAGCTCGGGATCTGGGGCAAGCAATGAGCAGTTCTTC. Protein: CASSSGSGASNEQFF.

The rearrangement uses TRBV29-1 and TRBJ2-7, with 7 bases lining up with TRBD1. This CDR3 is built from 14 residues. J lost 0 bases, V lost 7 bases, and 9 bases had no gene match. The germline CDR1 and CDR2 sequences are SQVTM and ANQGSEA. This chain's CDR3 is CSAEDRVGSYEQYF. The CDR3 coding sequence is TGCAGCGCCGAAGACAGGGTAGGCTCCTACGAGCAGTACTTC.

This clonotype came up many times. The chain recombines TRBV29-1 with TRBJ2-7; D call uncertain. From germline, CDR1 is SQVTM and CDR2 ANQGSEA. The CDR3 runs 12 residues. V lost 5 bases, J lost 0 bases, and 8 bases lay in between. CDR3 in amino acids: CSVQSVSYEQYF. CDR3 bases: TGCAGCGTTCAGTCCGTCTCCTACGAGCAGTACTTC.

The gene calls are TRBV28 and TRBJ1-5; the match to TRBD1 covers 8 bases. Germline-derived CDR1 and CDR2 are MDHEN and SYDVKM. The CDR3 runs 16 residues. Germline trimming cut 6 bases from V and 4 bases from J; bases unmatched to any gene: 11. CDR3 nucleotide sequence: TGTGCCAGCAGCGATCCAGGGGGCGCGAGGAATCAGCCCCAGCATTTT. This sequence encodes CASSDPGGARNQPQHF.

This clonotype came up many times. The chain joins TRBV4-3 to TRBJ2-7, with D possibly TRBD2 on 6 matching bases. The CDR3 extends over 13 amino acids. Looked up from germline, CDR1 is LGHNA and CDR2 is YSLEER. V lost 0 bases to trimming and J lost 9 bases, with 12 bases between them. This CDR3 is CASSQDTLAGQYF. The CDR3 bases are TGCGCCAGCAGCCAAGATACACTAGCTGGGCAGTACTTC.

This clonotype was observed at least ten times. The CDR3 region has the DNA TGCAGTGCTAGAGTTGCACAGGGAGGAATTGAAGCTTTCTTT. Translation: CSARVAQGGIEAFF. The rearrangement joins TRBV20-1 to TRBJ1-1, with D possibly TRBD1 on 6 matching bases. The CDR3 covers 14 residues. Germline lookup yields CDR1 DFQATT and CDR2 SNEGSKA (reference sequence). V lost 1 base and J 7 bases, leaving 16 bases between the germline ends.

There are many counts of this clonotype. V is TRBV7-8 and J is TRBJ2-7; 7 nucleotides agree with TRBD2. J gave up 0 bases and V 0 bases, and 5 bases lay outside the gene matches. Germline lookup yields CDR1 SGHVS and CDR2 FQNEAQ. The length of the CDR3 is 16 residues. The CDR3 reads CASSLATGGLSYEQYF. CDR3 in DNA: TGTGCCAGCAGCTTAGCCACGGGGGGACTCTCCTACGAGCAGTACTTC.

This clonotype has just a few counts. CDR3 residues: CSARPDRSYEQYF. DNA of the CDR3: TGCAGTGCTAGACCAGACAGGTCCTACGAGCAGTACTTC. The chain is built from TRBV20-1 and TRBJ2-7, with TRBD1 as a possible D gene (6 bases). Per the germline V gene, CDR1 is DFQATT and CDR2 is SNEGSKA (reference sequence). Trimming took off 2 bases at V and 1 base at J, with 9 bases between the two ends. The CDR3 has 13 amino acids.

The chain uses TRBV11-1 and TRBJ2-1; the match to TRBD2 covers 7 bases. V gave up 5 bases and J gave up 6 bases; unmatched junction bases: 22. The CDR3 is 19 residues long. Germline V gives CDR1 SGHAT, CDR2 FQDESV (reference sequence). CDR3 sequence (DNA): TGTGCCAGCAGCGGGGGGGATAGGGCTAGCGGAGGGAAGCGCAATGAGCAGTTCTTC. Translated, it gives CASSGGDRASGGKRNEQFF.

A few counts support this clonotype. This sequence joins TRBV2 and TRBJ2-1; TRBD1 matches 7 bases. Losses at the gene ends were 1 base for V and 5 bases for J; bases not matched to a gene: 5. The CDR3 is 15 residues long. Per germline, CDR1 SNHLY and CDR2 FYNNEI. CDR3 DNA: TGTGCCAGCAGTGAAGACAGGGGCCTTCACAATGAGCAGTTCTTC. This codes for CASSEDRGLHNEQFF. Supplemented by reference TRBV2 and TRBJ2-1, the full variable domain reads EPEVTQTPSHQVTQMGQEVILRCVPISNHLYFYWYRQILGQKVEFLVSFYNNEISEKSEIFDDQFSVERPDGSNFTLKIRSTKLEDSAMYFCASSEDRGLHNEQFFGPGTRLTVL.